The 2 T cell receptor beta chains below all came from one sample that was sequenced in a study of blood T cell repertoires in COVID-19. Clones were sequenced by immunoSEQ multiplex PCR, and TCRdb holds only the in-frame ones, with some missing. The sample consists of approximately 120,000 clones, roughly 92% of them appearing once. The sequenced sample was peripheral blood. The receptors were gathered from a man in his forties or fifties with COVID-19, enrolled during active disease.

The chain couples TRBV10-2 to TRBJ1-5, with D tentatively TRBD1 (5 bases). The V end was cut by 6 bases, the J end by 5 bases, with 11 bases between. Looked up from germline, CDR1 is WSHSY and CDR2 is SAAADI. The CDR3 sequence is 13 residues long. The CDR3 DNA is TGCGCCAGCAGCTTAGACAGAGATCAGCCCCAGCATTTT. Encoded protein: CASSLDRDQPQHF.

The genes are TRBV18 and TRBJ2-3, with D perhaps matching TRBD2 (6 bases). Trimming took off 8 bases at V and 0 bases at J, with 12 bases between the two ends. CDR3 length equals 14 residues. Germline values: CDR1 KGHSH, CDR2 LQKENI. DNA for the CDR3: TGTGCCAGCGCACGCGGGGAAAGCACAGATACGCAGTATTTT. Amino acids: CASARGESTDTQYF. The full variable domain, completed using reference TRBV18 and TRBJ2-3, is NAGVMQNPRHLVRRRGQEARLRCSPMKGHSHVYWYRQLPEEGLKFMVYLQKENIIDESGMPKERFSAEFPKEGPSILRIQQVVRGDSAAYFCASARGESTDTQYFGPGTRLTVL.